The text below deals with one TCR beta chain. This sample is drawn from a study of CD8 T cells in Susac syndrome. Roughly 0.45 to 1 ug RNA was reverse transcribed with random hexamers. TCR beta CDR3 was amplified by immunoSEQ multiplex PCR. This amplification extended across 54 Vbeta and 13 Jbeta segments. TCRdb re-called the immunoSEQ multiplex PCR reads with MiXCR, one entry per CDR3 protein. The table includes a few hundred thousand distinct CDR3 sequences, around 85% detected once. Germline CDR1 and CDR2: DFQATT and SNEGSKA (reference sequence). J was trimmed by 9 bases and V by 3 bases; bases with no gene match: 10. The CDR3 sequence is 16 residues long. CD8+ and CD4+ T cells circulating in blood were sequenced for TCR beta. Control patients had untreated stable or active relapsing-remitting multiple sclerosis by revised McDonald criteria.

Specimen: CD8+ T cells from PBMCs. V and J are TRBV20-1 and TRBJ2-1, with TRBD2 identical over 14 bases. This receptor was taken from a human donor with multiple sclerosis. Written as DNA, the CDR3 is TGCAGTGCTAGCAGTTGGACTAGCGGGGGGTGGAGTGAGCAGTTCTTC. Residues: CSASSWTSGGWSEQFF.